Listed here are 18 T cell receptor beta chains from one sample, sequenced in a study of cytomegalovirus exposure and HLA in healthy donors. The PCR employed 60 Vbeta primers together with 13 Jbeta primers. Data came from immunoSEQ multiplex PCR; TCRdb stores just in-frame clones and leaves some out. Of about 190,000 clones in the sample, 82% were seen once. Material for sequencing was PBMCs. All receptors come from a young woman in good health and CMV-seronegative.

With regard to this clone: Within the sample, other DNA sequences also encode this same CDR3. The V gene is TRBV21-1, the J gene TRBJ2-1; the table's TRBD2 call for D was not verified on the DNA. TRBV21-1 is reported as a pseudogene. The CDR3 length is 16 residues. The CDR3 loop reads CASSKASGTAYNEQFF. CDR3 nucleotides: TGTGCCAGCAGCAAAGCTAGCGGGACCGCCTACAATGAGCAGTTCTTC.

In its sample, this clone was seen a few times. This chain links TRBV7-3 with TRBJ2-2; D is unresolved. The germline V gene encodes CDR1 SGHTA and CDR2 FQGTGA. The CDR3 runs 16 residues. Between the trimmed V and J ends, which lost 2 bases and 1 base, there was a span of 11 bases. DNA of the CDR3: TGTGCCAGCAGCTTAGCAGGAATGGGGAACACCGGGGAGCTGTTTTTT. Protein: CASSLAGMGNTGELFF.

The chain employs TRBV19 and TRBJ1-1, with D hard to call. The germline V gene encodes CDR1 LNHDA and CDR2 SQIVND (reference sequence). CDR3 length equals 14 residues. Trimming pared 1 base from V and 4 bases from J, leaving 10 bases between. DNA of the CDR3: TGTGCCAGTAGTATAGGAGGAGGAGGCACTGAAGCTTTCTTT. Translation: CASSIGGGGTEAFF.

This clone was seen a handful of times. The V call is TRBV11-2, the J call TRBJ2-5; TRBD2 matches 9 bases. V lost 0 bases to trimming and J lost 4 bases; unmatched junction nucleotides: 3. The CDR3 totals 15 residues. CDR1 and CDR2 from the germline V gene are SGHAT and FQNNGV. CDR3 nucleotides: TGTGCCAGCAGCTTAGAGGCTAGCGGGACAGAGACCCAGTACTTC. It codes for CASSLEASGTETQYF.

The V and J genes are TRBV5-5 and TRBJ2-3, with TRBD2 identical over 12 bases. The CDR3 extends over 13 amino acids. With 6 bases clipped from V and 6 bases from J, the junction kept 2 bases outside the gene matches. Germline V CDR1 and CDR2: SGHKS, YYEKEE (reference sequence). CDR3: CASKLAGGDTQYF. The CDR3 nucleotides read TGTGCCAGCAAACTAGCGGGAGGCGATACGCAGTATTTT.

The rearrangement links TRBV27 to TRBJ1-2; 8 bases line up with TRBD1. Germline V gene lookup returns CDR1 MNHEY and CDR2 SMNVEV (reference sequence). This CDR3 contains 16 residues. Losses at the gene ends were 0 bases for V and 8 bases for J; bases not matched to a gene: 11. CDR3 DNA sequence: TGTGCCAGCAGTTTATCGGGGGGGCAGGGGGCGTGGGGCTACACCTTC. Translating gives CASSLSGGQGAWGYTF.

This sequence joins TRBV14 and TRBJ1-3; 8 bases are a match to TRBD1. This CDR3 contains 15 residues. Germline V gene data show CDR1 as SGHDN and CDR2 as FVKESK. V shed 4 bases, J shed 3 bases, and the junction held 5 bases outside the gene matches. CDR3 sequence reads: CASSPMDRDGNTIYF. The CDR3 nucleotides read TGTGCCAGCAGCCCAATGGACAGGGATGGAAACACCATATATTTT.

This sequence joins TRBV6-5 and TRBJ2-7, with 8 bases that match TRBD2. The CDR3 loop spans 14 amino acids. Germline V CDR1 and CDR2: MNHEY, SVGAGI. The junction had 11 bases not matched to a gene; V was cut back by 9 bases and J by 4 bases. The CDR3 spells CASATGGGSYEQYF. DNA for the CDR3: TGTGCCAGTGCAACGGGAGGGGGGAGTTACGAGCAGTACTTC.

This chain connects TRBV19 to TRBJ1-1, with 12 bases matching TRBD1. Germline V gene data show CDR1 as LNHDA and CDR2 as SQIVND (reference sequence). Trimming removed 8 bases from V and 5 bases from J; junction bases left unmatched: 9. The CDR3 extends over 15 amino acids. CDR3 DNA: TGTGCCAGTTTGCCGGGACAGGGGGCGCTTACTGAAGCTTTCTTT. It yields the protein CASLPGQGALTEAFF.

The chain combines TRBV5-4 with TRBJ2-7, with TRBD2 identical over 11 bases. CDR3 length equals 14 residues. Germline V CDR1 and CDR2: SGHNT, YYREEE (reference sequence). Trimming removed 3 bases from V and 6 bases from J; junction bases left unmatched: 5. This CDR3 reads CASSSGTSGREQYF. The CDR3 nucleotides read TGTGCCAGCAGCTCGGGGACTAGCGGCCGCGAGCAGTACTTC.

This sequence joins TRBV6-5 and TRBJ1-1; 8 bases are shared with TRBD1. Germline CDR1 and CDR2: MNHEY and SVGAGI. V lost 4 bases and J lost 0; bases outside the gene matches: 7. The CDR3 covers 16 residues. The CDR3 DNA reads TGTGCCAGCAGTTTACAGAGACAGGGGATGAACACTGAAGCTTTCTTT. Protein: CASSLQRQGMNTEAFF.

The rearrangement links TRBV2 to TRBJ2-3; 10 nucleotides agree with TRBD2. The J segment lost 2 bases and the V segment lost 6 bases, leaving 5 bases of the junction unmatched. Germline loops: CDR1 SNHLY, CDR2 FYNNEI. There are 15 residues in the CDR3. DNA of the CDR3: TGTGCCAGCAGGGGTAGCGGGGGGCCCACAGATACGCAGTATTTT. This sequence encodes CASRGSGGPTDTQYF.

The chain uses TRBV4-1 and TRBJ2-5, with D perhaps TRBD1 (6 bases). The J call is doubtful: the DNA matches TRBJ2-7 better. The CDR3 is 15 residues long. CDR1 and CDR2 (germline): MGHRA, YSYEKL. Here the CDR3 reads CASSQEGPTGREQYF. CDR3 in DNA: TGCGCCAGCAGCCAAGAGGGGCCCACAGGGCGCGAGCAGTACTTC.

V and J are TRBV6-5 and TRBJ2-7; D gene uncertain. The CDR3 sequence is 15 residues long. The V end was cut by 1 base, the J end by 2 bases, with 12 bases between. Germline V gives CDR1 MNHEY, CDR2 SVGAGI. The CDR3: CASSYLGVAAYEQYF. CDR3 DNA sequence: TGTGCCAGCAGTTACTTAGGTGTGGCGGCCTACGAGCAGTACTTC.

The rearrangement uses TRBV10-1 and TRBJ2-5; the match to TRBD2 covers 14 bases. CDR3 length: 17 amino acids. The germline V gene has CDR1 WNHNN and CDR2 SYGVQD (reference sequence). After removal of 4 bases from V and 7 bases from J, the junction contained 11 bases not matched to a gene. CDR3 nucleotide sequence: TGCGCCAGCAGTGCCGGGACTAGCGGGGGCCGGATGTTGACCCAGTACTTC. This translates into CASSAGTSGGRMLTQYF.

The rearrangement links TRBV7-8 to TRBJ2-5, with 7 bases aligning to TRBD1. Germline V gene lookup returns CDR1 SGHVS and CDR2 FQNEAQ. V was pared by 3 bases and J by 1 base, with 2 bases of the junction left unmatched. There are 14 residues in the CDR3. The chain's CDR3 is CASSLNRGQETQYF. The CDR3 DNA sequence: TGTGCCAGCAGCTTGAACAGGGGCCAAGAGACCCAGTACTTC.

This sequence joins TRBV5-1 and TRBJ1-2, with D tentatively TRBD1 (6 bases). Per germline, CDR1 SGHRS and CDR2 YFSETQ. The length of the CDR3 is 16 residues. Trimming removed 2 bases from V and 6 bases from J, with 20 bases in between. CDR3 region: CASSLKPTDRRDGYTF. The CDR3 region has the DNA TGCGCCAGCAGCTTAAAGCCGACGGACAGACGAGATGGCTACACCTTC.

The chain uses TRBV4-1 and TRBJ2-5; 8 bases are a match to TRBD2. V gave up 3 bases and J gave up 4 bases; unmatched junction bases: 10. Germline V CDR1 and CDR2: MGHRA, YSYEKL. CDR3 size: 16 residues. CDR3 coding DNA: TGCGCCAGCAGCCATCCCGGGACTAGTTGGGGAGAGACCCAGTACTTC. Protein product: CASSHPGTSWGETQYF.